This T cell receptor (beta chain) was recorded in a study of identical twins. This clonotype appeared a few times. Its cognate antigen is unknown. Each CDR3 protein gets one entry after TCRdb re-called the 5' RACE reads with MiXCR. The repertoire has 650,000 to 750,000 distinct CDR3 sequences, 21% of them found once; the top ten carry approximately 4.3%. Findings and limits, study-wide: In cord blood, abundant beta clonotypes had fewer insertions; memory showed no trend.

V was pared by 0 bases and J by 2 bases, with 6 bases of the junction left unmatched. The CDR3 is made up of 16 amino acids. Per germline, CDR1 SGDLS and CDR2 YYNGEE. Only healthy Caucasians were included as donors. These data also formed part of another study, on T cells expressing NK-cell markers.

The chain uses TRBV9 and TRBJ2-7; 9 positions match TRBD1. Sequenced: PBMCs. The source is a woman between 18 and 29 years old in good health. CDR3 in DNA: TGTGCCAGCAGCGTAGGTTCCGGGACAGGGACCTACGAGCAGTACTTC. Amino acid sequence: CASSVGSGTGTYEQYF.